These 2 T cell receptor beta chains originate from one sample sequenced in a study of T cell repertoires in cytomegalovirus infection. TCRdb processed the reads anew with MiXCR; each CDR3 protein has one entry. There are 350,000 to 500,000 distinct CDR3 sequences in the sample; roughly 31% occur only once, and roughly 13% lies in the top ten. The source material was PBMCs. The receptors were sampled from a human donor in good health (CMV status not recorded). Some clones in this sample may be carry-over from other donors' samples.

The chain combines TRBV10-3 with TRBJ1-4; 8 bases are a match to TRBD1. Trimming at V came to 4 bases and at J to 3 bases, leaving 13 bases not matched to a gene. This CDR3 comprises 18 residues. Germline CDR1 and CDR2: ENHRY and SYGVKD. CDR3: CAISVARGQAFPNEKLFF. The CDR3 nucleotides read TGTGCCATCAGTGTTGCTAGGGGACAGGCTTTCCCTAATGAAAAACTGTTTTTT.

The rearrangement uses TRBV4-1 and TRBJ2-1; 13 bases are shared with TRBD2. The ends lost 3 bases at V and 7 bases at J; junction bases unmatched: 12. CDR3 length equals 18 residues. CDR1 is MGHRA, CDR2 YSYEKL, per germline. CDR3 nucleotides: TGCGCCAGCAGCCAGAGCCCTGGACTAGCGGGGGCTACTAATGAGCAGTTCTTC. Amino acid sequence: CASSQSPGLAGATNEQFF.